The present TCR beta chain was sequenced within a study of shared clonotypes between healthy human individuals. Across the study: CD4 naive and CD4 memory each took three plates per donor, while CD8 naive took two and CD8 memory one.

Here immunoSEQ multiplex PCR was the method, and the copy in TCRdb shows in-frame clones only, minus some. In the table there are 1,100,000 or so clones, around 82% of which are singletons. Participating donors were healthy, HIV-negative adults free of recent acute infections or vaccinations. The study, taken as a whole, reports: A limitation of the genetic and exposure-history diversity represented arose from few donors. The study found about 5% of naive CD4 clonotypes shared across several donors.

J lost 7 bases, V lost 4 bases, and 8 bases had no gene match. The CDR3 runs to 15 residues. CDR1 SGHNT and CDR2 YENEEA come from the germline V gene. A word on this clone: Its specificity is unknown.

This chain joins TRBV11-3 and TRBJ2-1, with 9 bases that match TRBD1. The clonotype comes from a man between 18 and 35 years old in good health. Some clones in this sample may be carry-over from other donors' samples. The specimen was memory CD4+ T cells from PBMCs. Specified subset: CD45RA-negative fraction. The CDR3 spells CASSSRTGDVNEQFF. DNA of the CDR3: TGTGCCAGCAGCTCCCGGACAGGGGATGTTAATGAGCAGTTCTTC.